These 23 T cell receptor beta chains originate from one sample sequenced in a study of T cells in Graves' hyperthyroidism and ophthalmopathy. Amplification targeted TCR beta CDR3 regions from RNA transcripts. HTBI primers were the set used in a first-round RT-PCR of the TCR CDR3. TCRdb redid the calling of the multiplex PCR reads with MiXCR, one entry per CDR3 protein. The data show 400,000 to 550,000 distinct CDR3 sequences, 14% seen once. What was sequenced was blood. These receptors all come from a woman aged 18-30 years with Graves' hyperthyroidism.

This clonotype came up many times. The CDR3 is CASRGNQPQHF. DNA of the CDR3: TGTGCCAGCAGGGGCAATCAGCCCCAGCATTTT. The chain is built from TRBV2 and TRBJ1-5; D is unresolved. The CDR3 runs 11 residues. Germline loops: CDR1 SNHLY, CDR2 FYNNEI. V was cut by 6 bases and J by 2 bases, with 2 bases left in between.

This clonotype was observed at least ten times. This chain joins TRBV29-1 and TRBJ1-2; perhaps TRBD1 as D (5 bases). The CDR3 spans 14 residues. The V gene lost 4 bases and the J gene lost 0 bases, with 12 bases spanning the gap. Germline V lookup: CDR1 SQVTM, CDR2 ANQGSEA. For the CDR3, the DNA is TGCAGCGTTGGGGGGGAGGTAGCTAACTATGGCTACACCTTC. Its translation is CSVGGEVANYGYTF. Supplemented by reference TRBV29-1 and TRBJ1-2, the full variable domain reads SAVISQKPSRDICQRGTSLTIQCQVDSQVTMMFWYRQQPGQSLTLIATANQGSEATYESGFVIDKFPISRPNLTFSTLTVSNMSPEDSSIYLCSVGGEVANYGYTFGSGTRLTVV.

About this clonotype: A much larger clone is a single base away; this may be a read error. The gene calls are TRBV5-1 and TRBJ2-7; 8 positions agree with TRBD2. Judging by the DNA end, TRBJ2-1 fits better; the J call may be wrong. Germline V gene sequence: CDR1 SGHRS, CDR2 YFSETQ. The CDR3 length is 15 residues. CDR3 loop: CASSLMGAGGNEQFF. Written as DNA, the CDR3 is TGCGCCAGCAGCCTCATGGGGGCGGGAGGCAACGAGCAGTTCTTC.

In its sample, this clonotype was seen many times. This rearrangement joins TRBV27 to TRBJ1-2; weak D call: TRBD1 (6 bases). The CDR3 is 17 residues long. The ends were cut back, 0 bases at V and 3 bases at J, with 17 bases in the middle. Germline V gene data show CDR1 as MNHEY and CDR2 as SMNVEV (reference sequence). CDR3: CASSLSPNRELHYGYTF. Here the CDR3 DNA reads TGTGCCAGCAGTTTATCCCCGAACAGGGAACTTCACTATGGCTACACCTTC.

This clonotype showed up just a few times. The chain links TRBV20-1 to TRBJ2-7; 9 bases line up with TRBD2. The CDR3 extends over 12 amino acids. Trimming cost V 7 bases and J 4 bases; bases outside gene matches: 5. Germline CDR1 reads DFQATT; CDR2 reads SNEGSKA (reference sequence). The CDR3, as DNA: TGCAGTGTTAGCGGGAGTCTATACGAGCAGTACTTC. Amino acid sequence: CSVSGSLYEQYF.

The chain carries TRBV20-1 and TRBJ2-5, with 7 bases fitting TRBD1. V was pared by 0 bases and J by 5 bases, with 3 bases of the junction left unmatched. This CDR3 is built from 13 residues. Germline CDR1 and CDR2: DFQATT and SNEGSKA (reference sequence). The CDR3, as DNA: TGCAGTGCTAGAGACAGGGGGTATGAGACCCAGTACTTC. Its translation is CSARDRGYETQYF.

The V call is TRBV9, the J call TRBJ1-6; 7 bases fit TRBD1. Germline lookup yields CDR1 SGDLS and CDR2 YYNGEE. Unmatched junction bases numbered 4, after V lost 4 bases and J lost 0 bases. The CDR3 spans 16 residues. The DNA for the CDR3 is TGTGCCAGCAGCCTAAGGGACAGCTCCTATAATTCACCCCTCCACTTT. Its protein is CASSLRDSSYNSPLHF.

This clonotype was picked up many times. The chain couples TRBV6-1 to TRBJ2-7, with TRBD1 matching 7 bases. This CDR3 has 12 residues. Germline CDR1 is MNHNS and CDR2 is SASEGT. V lost 2 bases, J lost 9 bases, and 4 bases stayed unmatched. The CDR3, as DNA: TGTGCCAGCAGTGAATTGGACAGGCGGCAGTACTTC. This sequence encodes CASSELDRRQYF.

This clonotype was picked up many times. The V gene is TRBV29-1, the J gene TRBJ2-5; 9 positions agree with TRBD1. Trimming at V came to 1 base and at J to 5 bases, leaving 2 bases not matched to a gene. From germline, CDR1 is SQVTM and CDR2 ANQGSEA. The CDR3 runs to 13 residues. The CDR3 DNA is TGCAGCGTTGAAGGGACAGGGGCCGAGACCCAGTACTTC. It specifies CSVEGTGAETQYF.

This clonotype was counted only a few times. The J gene is TRBJ2-1, the V gene TRBV7-3; possible D gene TRBD1, 6 bases. V was shortened by 5 bases and J by 3 bases, with 14 bases between the two germline ends. The CDR3 length is 15 residues. Germline V gives CDR1 SGHTA, CDR2 FQGTGA. CDR3 region: CASSPSGQNYNEQFF. In DNA, the CDR3 is TGTGCCAGCAGCCCCTCCGGACAGAACTACAATGAGCAGTTCTTC.

This clonotype was counted between two and nine times. This sequence joins TRBV24-1 and TRBJ2-3; TRBD1 matches 9 bases. The CDR3 runs 17 residues. Per the germline V gene, CDR1 is KGHDR and CDR2 is SFDVKD. After removal of 2 bases from V and 4 bases from J, the junction contained 9 bases not matched to a gene. The CDR3 DNA follows: TGTGCCACCAGTGATTGGACGACAGGGGGGACCCCAGATACGCAGTATTTT. It is translated as CATSDWTTGGTPDTQYF.

This clonotype showed up just a few times. The V call is TRBV5-1, the J call TRBJ2-7, with D maybe TRBD2 (6 bases). Trimming took 4 bases from V and 0 from J, leaving 17 bases between them. The CDR3 has 16 amino acids. From germline, CDR1 is SGHRS and CDR2 YFSETQ. CDR3 protein: CASSDRRAGSSYEQYF. The CDR3, as DNA: TGCGCCAGCAGCGACCGGAGGGCGGGAAGCTCCTACGAGCAGTACTTC.

This clonotype was counted many times. The chain joins TRBV20-1 to TRBJ2-1; TRBD2 aligns across 7 bases. Germline trimming cut 3 bases from V and 11 bases from J; bases unmatched to any gene: 13. This CDR3 has 14 amino acids. Per the germline V gene, CDR1 is DFQATT and CDR2 is SNEGSKA (reference sequence). The CDR3 sequence is CSARGGLREGQQFF. DNA of the CDR3: TGCAGTGCTAGGGGAGGTCTGAGGGAGGGCCAGCAGTTCTTC.

Many counts were recorded for this clonotype. The chain joins TRBV20-1 to TRBJ2-7, with 9 bases aligning to TRBD2. This CDR3 is built from 15 residues. Trimming took 5 bases from V and 3 from J; bases not matched to a gene: 11. In germline, CDR1 is DFQATT, CDR2 SNEGSKA (reference sequence). The CDR3 spells CSARPRTSDYYEQYF. As DNA, the CDR3 is TGCAGTGCTCGCCCCAGGACTAGCGATTACTACGAGCAGTACTTC.

This clonotype has ten or more counts. The CDR3 is CASSAPGLLNTEAFF. The CDR3 DNA sequence: TGTGCCAGCAGTGCTCCCGGACTTCTTAACACTGAAGCTTTCTTT. This rearrangement joins TRBV27 to TRBJ1-1; D not resolved. V was clipped by 5 bases and J by 2 bases, with 15 bases between them. There are 15 residues in the CDR3. Germline V gives CDR1 MNHEY, CDR2 SMNVEV (reference sequence).

The chain carries TRBV5-1 and TRBJ2-7; weak D call: TRBD1 (5 bases). V lost 0 bases and J 5 bases, leaving 15 bases between the germline ends. The CDR3 has 15 amino acids. Germline CDR1 reads SGHRS; CDR2 reads YFSETQ. CDR3 in amino acids: CASSLDSGFHNEQYF. CDR3 sequence (DNA): TGCGCCAGCAGCTTGGATTCAGGGTTTCACAACGAGCAGTACTTC.

The rearrangement joins TRBV2 to TRBJ1-4; 9 bases map to TRBD1. CDR1 SNHLY and CDR2 FYNNEI come from the germline V gene. The V gene end was trimmed by 1 base and the J gene end by 0 bases; junction bases not matched to a gene: 0. The CDR3 is 16 amino acids. The CDR3 here is CASSEGTGATNEKLFF. The DNA of the CDR3 is TGTGCCAGCAGTGAAGGGACAGGGGCAACTAATGAAAAACTGTTTTTT.

This clonotype showed up just a few times. This rearrangement joins TRBV12-5 to TRBJ1-1; D gene unclear. Germline CDR1 and CDR2: LGHNT and FRNRAP. This CDR3 region has 11 residues. Trimming shortened V by 10 bases and J by 0 bases, and 6 bases separated the two germline ends. CDR3 sequence (DNA): TGTGCTACACCGGTGAACACTGAAGCTTTCTTT. Amino acid sequence: CATPVNTEAFF.

This clonotype occurred many times. The rearrangement links TRBV11-1 to TRBJ2-1; D is perhaps TRBD1 or TRBD2 (5 bases each). CDR1 is SGHAT and CDR2 is FQDESV in the germline V gene (reference sequence). This CDR3 has 15 residues. The V and J ends lost 5 bases and 2 bases respectively, with 13 bases between them. Written as DNA, the CDR3 is TGTGCCAGCAGCCTTGCCCGGGGCCCCTACAATGAGCAGTTCTTC. It yields the protein CASSLARGPYNEQFF.

This clonotype has a handful of counts. The CDR3 here is CASSLSRLAGGDEQYF. The CDR3 nucleotides read TGTGCCAGCAGCCTATCAAGACTAGCGGGAGGAGACGAGCAGTACTTC. This rearrangement joins TRBV3-1 to TRBJ2-7; 13 bases fit TRBD2. Germline V gene data show CDR1 as LGHDT and CDR2 as YNNKEL (reference sequence). There are 16 residues in the CDR3. V was pared by 4 bases and J by 5 bases, with 8 bases of the junction left unmatched.

The chain carries TRBV6-2 or TRBV6-3 and TRBJ1-2, with TRBD1 matching 8 bases. Looked up from germline, CDR1 is MNHEY and CDR2 is SVGEGT. Unmatched junction bases numbered 2, after V lost 2 bases and J lost 6 bases. CDR3 length equals 13 residues. CDR3 in DNA: TGTGCCAGCAGTTACGACAGGGGCAATGGCTACACCTTC. This codes for CASSYDRGNGYTF.

This clonotype was observed at least ten times. The chain links TRBV6-2 or TRBV6-3 to TRBJ1-6, with D maybe TRBD1 (6 bases). The germline V gene has CDR1 MNHEY and CDR2 SVGEGT. V lost 5 bases and J 0 bases, leaving 20 bases between the germline ends. This CDR3 is built from 19 residues. CDR3 in DNA: TGTGCCAGCAGTCACCGGGACACAAGAGCCGGCTCCTATAATTCACCCCTCCACTTT. It is translated as CASSHRDTRAGSYNSPLHF.

This clonotype showed up just once. The J gene is TRBJ1-5, the V gene TRBV19, with D perhaps TRBD1 (5 bases). This CDR3 region has 14 residues. Per the germline V gene, CDR1 is LNHDA and CDR2 is SQIVND (reference sequence). With 2 bases removed from V and 6 bases from J, the gap between germline ends came to 11 bases. The CDR3 sequence: CASSIQGPGQPQHF. In DNA form, the CDR3 reads TGTGCCAGTAGTATACAGGGCCCCGGTCAGCCCCAGCATTTT.